This is a list of T cell receptor beta chains from one sample in a study of blood T cell repertoires in COVID-19. Data came from immunoSEQ multiplex PCR; TCRdb stores just in-frame clones and leaves some out. The sample lists about 200,000 clones, approximately 91% seen once, with around 4.8% in the top ten. Source material: peripheral blood. These TCRs come from a middle-aged woman with acute or convalescent COVID-19. CDR3s include the opening cysteine and the closing phenylalanine or tryptophan. A D gene is named only where the DNA matches it firmly. Rows may omit the clone size; those that give it use once, few, many or a size class.

V	size	D	J	CDR3	DNA
TRBV5-1	NA	TRBD1	TRBJ1-2	CASSLGSQGDGYTF	TGCGCCAGCAGCTTGGGATCACAGGGGGATGGCTACACCTTC
TRBV6-1	NA	TRBD1	TRBJ1-6	CASSALGQEGDSPLHF	TGTGCCAGCAGTGCTCTGGGACAGGAGGGAGATTCACCCCTCCACTTT
TRBV12-5	NA	NA	TRBJ1-3	CASGLGDTIYF	TGTGCTAGTGGTTTGGGAGACACCATATATTTT
TRBV30	NA	TRBD2	TRBJ2-3	CAWTSGGNRADTQYF	TGTGCCTGGACTAGCGGGGGGAACCGCGCAGATACGCAGTATTTT
TRBV13	NA	NA	TRBJ2-5	CASSLAVQETQYF	TGTGCCAGCAGCTTAGCCGTTCAAGAGACCCAGTACTTC
TRBV10-3	NA	TRBD1	TRBJ1-2	CAISSGGKGYTF	TGTGCCATCAGTTCAGGGGGCAAGGGCTACACCTTC
TRBV11-2	NA	NA	TRBJ1-4	CASSLERNEKLFF	TGTGCCAGCAGCTTAGAGCGTAATGAAAAACTGTTTTTT
TRBV6-4	NA	TRBD2	TRBJ2-2	CASSYTSGANGELFF	TGTGCCAGCAGCTACACTAGCGGGGCGAACGGGGAGCTGTTTTTT
TRBV18	NA	NA	TRBJ2-1	CASSPRTDQFF	TGTGCCAGCTCACCAAGGACAGATCAGTTCTTC
TRBV10-2	NA	NA	TRBJ2-2	CASTGEVTGELFF	TGCGCCAGCACCGGGGAAGTCACCGGGGAGCTGTTTTTT
TRBV21-1	NA	NA	TRBJ2-3	CASNSPGGSTDTQYF	TGTGCCAGCAACTCTCCCGGCGGAAGCACAGATACGCAGTATTTT
TRBV6-6	NA	TRBD1	TRBJ1-2	CASSHPRDRNYGYTF	TGTGCCAGCAGCCACCCCCGGGACAGGAACTATGGCTACACCTTC
TRBV3-1/TRBV3-2	NA	NA	TRBJ2-3	CASSPFLGGAEDTQYF	TGTGCCAGCAGCCCTTTTCTGGGGGGGGCGGAAGATACGCAGTATTTT
TRBV24-1	once	TRBD2	TRBJ2-1	CATSEIPGLAGEQFF	TGTGCCACCAGTGAGATACCGGGACTAGCGGGGGAACAGTTCTTC
TRBV2	NA	NA	TRBJ2-2	CASSESPPGELFF	TGTGCCAGCAGTGAGAGTCCCCCCGGGGAGCTGTTTTTT
TRBV18	once	TRBD1	TRBJ1-2	CASSPGQGDWYGYTF	TGTGCCAGCTCACCGGGACAGGGGGATTGGTATGGCTACACCTTC
TRBV5-5	NA	TRBD1	TRBJ1-1	CASSLRYRGKAFF	TGTGCCAGCAGCTTGCGGTACAGGGGGAAAGCTTTCTTT
TRBV19	NA	NA	TRBJ1-1	CASSFRGTEAFF	TGTGCCAGTAGTTTCAGGGGAACTGAAGCTTTCTTT
TRBV6-2/TRBV6-3	NA	NA	TRBJ1-1	CASSYSAHGGHTEAFF	TGTGCCAGCAGTTACTCGGCACACGGGGGTCACACTGAAGCTTTCTTT
TRBV11-2	NA	NA	TRBJ1-5	CASSLGSSSNQPQHF	TGTGCCAGCAGCTTAGGCTCCAGTAGCAATCAGCCCCAGCATTTT
TRBV29-1	NA	TRBD1	TRBJ2-5	CSAKTGATVETQYF	TGCAGCGCGAAGACAGGGGCAACCGTAGAGACCCAGTACTTC
TRBV18	NA	TRBD1	TRBJ1-1	CASSRTGGDTEAFF	TGTGCCAGCTCGCGGACAGGGGGGGACACTGAAGCTTTCTTT
TRBV11-2	NA	TRBD2	TRBJ2-5	CASSNLAGGPETQYF	TGTGCCAGCAGCAACCTAGCGGGGGGGCCAGAGACCCAGTACTTC
TRBV7-2	NA	NA	TRBJ2-3	CASSPYGDTQYF	TGTGCCAGCAGCCCATACGGAGATACGCAGTATTTT
TRBV7-3	few	TRBD2	TRBJ2-3	CASSLGLAGSGDTQYF	TGTGCCAGCAGCCTCGGACTAGCGGGGAGTGGGGATACGCAGTATTTT
TRBV11-3	once	TRBD2	TRBJ2-1	CASSTRGDSYGNEQFF	TGTGCCAGCAGCACCCGGGGGGACTCTTATGGGAATGAGCAGTTCTTC
TRBV16	once	NA	TRBJ1-2	CASSQSGRVRGLYGYTF	TGTGCCAGCAGCCAATCAGGCAGGGTTAGGGGCCTCTATGGCTACACCTTC
TRBV19	NA	TRBD1	TRBJ1-5	CASSIKTGGWSNQPQHF	TGTGCCAGTAGTATAAAAACAGGGGGCTGGAGCAATCAGCCCCAGCATTTT
TRBV15	NA	NA	TRBJ1-4	CATSSIGEGEKLFF	TGTGCCACCAGCAGCATCGGGGAGGGAGAAAAACTGTTTTTT
TRBV5-4	NA	NA	TRBJ1-4	CASSGRGGGEKLFF	TGTGCCAGCAGCGGACGGGGGGGCGGTGAAAAACTGTTTTTT
TRBV5-1	NA	NA	TRBJ2-1	CASSLGQGNPGEQFF	TGCGCCAGCAGCTTGGGCCAGGGAAATCCTGGTGAGCAGTTCTTC
TRBV6-5	NA	NA	TRBJ1-6	CASSSTGRGSRSPLHF	TGTGCCAGCAGTTCCACGGGGCGGGGAAGTAGATCACCCCTCCACTTT
TRBV2	few	NA	TRBJ1-3	CATQRGLSGNTIYF	TGTGCCACCCAGCGGGGTCTCTCTGGAAACACCATATATTTT
TRBV19	NA	TRBD1	TRBJ1-5	CASTNEPGQGSNQPQHF	TGTGCCAGTACCAACGAACCGGGACAGGGTAGCAATCAGCCCCAGCATTTT
TRBV6-1	NA	TRBD1	TRBJ1-2	CASSARTGGDPNYGYTF	TGTGCCAGCAGTGCCAGGACAGGGGGGGACCCTAACTATGGCTACACCTTC
TRBV9	NA	TRBD1	TRBJ1-2	CASSVGDRLLNYGYTF	TGTGCCAGCAGCGTAGGGGACAGGCTCCTCAACTATGGCTACACCTTC
TRBV27	NA	NA	TRBJ1-6	CASSLSAGVNSPLHF	TGTGCCAGCAGTTTGTCGGCAGGTGTAAATTCACCCCTCCACTTT
TRBV5-6	NA	TRBD1	TRBJ1-1	CASKPGQVNTEAFF	TGTGCCAGCAAACCGGGACAGGTGAACACTGAAGCTTTCTTT
TRBV6-5	NA	NA	TRBJ2-3	CASSYRPRETDTQYF	TGTGCCAGCAGTTACCGCCCCAGGGAAACAGATACGCAGTATTTT
TRBV5-1	NA	NA	TRBJ2-5	CASSFSGTPQETQYF	TGCGCCAGCAGCTTCTCCGGGACACCACAAGAGACCCAGTACTTC
TRBV13	NA	TRBD1	TRBJ1-1	CASSRQGMNTEAFF	TGTGCCAGCTCCCGACAGGGAATGAACACTGAAGCTTTCTTT
TRBV15	NA	NA	TRBJ2-1	CATSRATVTSSYNEQFF	TGTGCCACCAGCAGAGCGACGGTCACTAGCTCCTACAATGAGCAGTTCTTC
TRBV27	NA	NA	TRBJ1-2	CASSLALSGAYGYTF	TGTGCCAGCAGTTTGGCCCTCAGCGGGGCTTATGGCTACACCTTC
TRBV2	NA	NA	TRBJ1-2	CASSGSGQGQGGYTF	TGTGCCAGCAGTGGATCGGGGCAGGGGCAAGGTGGCTACACCTTC
TRBV29-1	NA	TRBD1	TRBJ2-2	CSVGQGAFGELFF	TGCAGCGTCGGACAGGGGGCGTTTGGGGAGCTGTTTTTT
TRBV18	few	TRBD1	TRBJ1-2	CASSPVAGTGGENYGYTF	TGTGCCAGCTCACCAGTCGCCGGGACAGGGGGCGAAAACTATGGCTACACCTTC
TRBV11-2	NA	TRBD2	TRBJ2-2	CASSSPPTSGWTGELFF	TGTGCCAGCAGCTCTCCCCCTACTAGCGGGTGGACCGGGGAGCTGTTTTTT
TRBV6-1	NA	TRBD1	TRBJ1-3	CASSDPGQGAVGNTIYF	TGTGCCAGCAGTGACCCGGGACAGGGGGCGGTTGGAAACACCATATATTTT
TRBV5-6	once	NA	TRBJ2-1	CASSFLNTGSGQFF	TGTGCCAGCAGCTTCCTAAATACAGGGTCTGGGCAGTTCTTC
TRBV6-1	NA	TRBD1	TRBJ1-1	CASSEFSGGRYTEAFF	TGTGCCAGCAGTGAATTTTCAGGGGGCAGATACACTGAAGCTTTCTTT
TRBV5-6	once	NA	TRBJ2-3	CASGNIDTQYF	TGTGCCAGCGGCAACATAGATACGCAGTATTTT
TRBV19	NA	NA	TRBJ1-5	CASSMIGGATQPQHF	TGTGCCAGTAGTATGATAGGGGGGGCTACTCAGCCCCAGCATTTT
TRBV5-4	NA	NA	TRBJ1-6	CASSDGNSPLHF	TGTGCCAGCAGCGACGGGAATTCACCCCTCCACTTT
TRBV3-1/TRBV3-2	NA	TRBD2	TRBJ2-3	CASSRRGGRTDTQYF	TGTGCCAGCAGCAGGCGGGGGGGTCGCACAGATACGCAGTATTTT
TRBV24-1	NA	NA	TRBJ1-5	CATSDEDPREPQHF	TGTGCCACCAGTGACGAGGACCCGAGGGAGCCCCAGCATTTT